A single sample gave rise to the 24 T cell receptor beta chains below, sequenced in a study of blood T cell repertoires in COVID-19. Repertoires were generated with immunoSEQ multiplex PCR, while TCRdb's copy carries only in-frame clones and drops some. The sample consists of 200,000 to 250,000 clones, about 85% of them appearing once. Sequenced: peripheral blood. The receptor source for this set is an elderly woman with active or convalescent COVID-19.

The chain couples TRBV25-1 to TRBJ1-1; TRBD1 aligns across 7 bases. V dropped 3 bases and J dropped 5; count of bases not matched to a gene: 9. The CDR3 extends over 15 amino acids. Germline lookup yields CDR1 MGHDK and CDR2 SYGVNS. CDR3 DNA sequence: TGTGCCAGCAGTGACCCGCGACAGGGAGATACTGAAGCTTTCTTT. It codes for CASSDPRQGDTEAFF.

The rearrangement uses TRBV6-2 or TRBV6-3 and TRBJ2-2; 7 bases agree with TRBD1. The CDR3 is 17 amino acids. Per the germline V gene, CDR1 is MNHEY and CDR2 is SVGEGT. Trimming at V came to 4 bases and at J to 0 bases, leaving 8 bases not matched to a gene. CDR3: CASSSFDRAPNTGELFF. The CDR3 region has the DNA TGTGCCAGCAGTTCTTTTGACAGGGCCCCGAACACCGGGGAGCTGTTTTTT.

This rearrangement joins TRBV10-3 to TRBJ2-5; D is perhaps TRBD2 (6 bases). Per the germline V gene, CDR1 is ENHRY and CDR2 is SYGVKD. There are 14 residues in the CDR3. V was trimmed by 6 bases and J by 5 bases, leaving 16 bases between them. Here the CDR3 DNA reads TGTGCCATCAGCGGGACTCCCCTCGGGGAGACCCAGTACTTC. This sequence encodes CAISGTPLGETQYF.

This clone was seen more than once but under ten times. V is TRBV29-1 and J is TRBJ1-5, with 7 bases fitting TRBD1. The V segment lost 3 bases and the J segment 2 bases; nucleotides outside the gene matches: 4. Germline CDR1 reads SQVTM; CDR2 reads ANQGSEA. The CDR3 is 14 residues long. The CDR3 bases are TGCAGCGTTGAGACAGGGTCGGGCAATCAGCCCCAGCATTTT. It yields the protein CSVETGSGNQPQHF.

This clone has only one observation. V and J are TRBV20-1 and TRBJ1-4; D is uncertain. The CDR3 length is 11 residues. Germline V CDR1 and CDR2: DFQATT, SNEGSKA (reference sequence). With 7 bases removed from V and 8 bases from J, the gap between germline ends came to 11 bases. The CDR3 is CSGAHWEKLFF. The CDR3 bases are TGCAGTGGCGCGCATTGGGAAAAACTGTTTTTT.

The CDR3 protein is CASDDRREETQYF. The CDR3 nucleotides read TGTGCCAGCGACGACAGGCGCGAAGAGACCCAGTACTTC. V is TRBV5-6 and J is TRBJ2-5; D may be TRBD1 (6 bases). Germline CDR1 SGHDT, CDR2 YYEEEE. The CDR3 totals 13 residues. The V end lost 7 bases, the J end lost 3 bases, and 13 bases lay between the germline ends.

This sequence joins TRBV7-9 and TRBJ2-2, with TRBD2 matching over 8 bases. Per germline, CDR1 SEHNR and CDR2 FQNEAQ (reference sequence). Trimming removed 2 bases from V and 2 bases from J; junction bases left unmatched: 4. The CDR3 runs to 16 residues. CDR3: CASSLIAGGNTGELFF. The CDR3, as DNA: TGTGCCAGCAGCTTAATTGCGGGAGGTAACACCGGGGAGCTGTTTTTT.

This clone was counted a single time. The rearrangement uses TRBV7-9 and TRBJ1-3; 12 nucleotides line up with TRBD1. J gave up 4 bases and V 5 bases, and 9 bases lay outside the gene matches. The CDR3 is made up of 17 amino acids. Germline lookup yields CDR1 SEHNR and CDR2 FQNEAQ (reference sequence). CDR3 DNA: TGTGCCAGCAGCAGTACCGGGACAGGGGGCCGAGGAAACACCATATATTTT. Protein product: CASSSTGTGGRGNTIYF.

CDR3 in amino acids: CASTRGLGTEAFF. CDR3 nucleotide sequence: TGTGCCAGTACGAGAGGGCTTGGCACTGAAGCTTTCTTT. The chain links TRBV19 to TRBJ1-1; D is undetermined. Germline V gene data show CDR1 as LNHDA and CDR2 as SQIVND (reference sequence). The CDR3 runs 13 residues. Trimming removed 7 bases at V and 4 bases at J, with 13 bases between.

The J gene is TRBJ2-1, the V gene TRBV5-4, with 10 nucleotides matching TRBD2. CDR1 and CDR2 (germline): SGHNT, YYREEE (reference sequence). This CDR3 contains 16 residues. The junction had 7 bases not matched to a gene; V was cut back by 0 bases and J by 7 bases. The CDR3 region is CASSLDSSGGDNEQFF. Written as DNA, the CDR3 is TGTGCCAGCAGCTTGGACTCTAGCGGGGGAGATAATGAGCAGTTCTTC. The whole variable domain, remainder taken from reference TRBV5-4 and TRBJ2-1, is ETGVTQSPTHLIKTRGQQVTLRCSSQSGHNTVSWYQQALGQGPQFIFQYYREEENGRGNFPPRFSGLQFPNYSSELNVNALELDDSALYLCASSLDSSGGDNEQFFGPGTRLTVL.

This clone came up once. The J gene is TRBJ2-5, the V gene TRBV27, with TRBD2 matching over 9 bases. This CDR3 is built from 16 residues. The J segment lost 5 bases and the V segment lost 4 bases, leaving 11 bases of the junction unmatched. Germline V lookup: CDR1 MNHEY, CDR2 SMNVEV (reference sequence). This CDR3 is CASSSSMRGGWETQYF. In DNA form, the CDR3 reads TGTGCCAGCAGTTCTTCAATGCGGGGGGGCTGGGAGACCCAGTACTTC.

The chain combines TRBV9 with TRBJ2-2; 13 bases map to TRBD2. With 6 bases clipped from V and 6 bases from J, the junction kept 5 bases outside the gene matches. Germline CDR1 reads SGDLS; CDR2 reads YYNGEE. The CDR3 contains 15 residues. CDR3 nucleotide sequence: TGTGCCAGCACGCGGACTAGCGGGGGCGCCGGGGAGCTGTTTTTT. Translated: CASTRTSGGAGELFF.

The gene calls are TRBV27 and TRBJ2-7; D is unclear. Trimming removed 6 bases from V and 13 bases from J, with 22 bases in between. The CDR3 covers 13 residues. CDR1 and CDR2 (germline): MNHEY, SMNVEV (reference sequence). CDR3 coding DNA: TGTGCCAGCAGGCGGTCGGCAGACGGTATTTTTTACTTC. It yields the protein CASRRSADGIFYF.

The sample holds a few counts of this clone. V is TRBV19 and J is TRBJ1-5; D may be TRBD1 (5 bases). This CDR3 comprises 13 residues. Per the germline V gene, CDR1 is LNHDA and CDR2 is SQIVND (reference sequence). Trimming stripped 8 bases from V and 4 bases from J, with 12 bases between. For the CDR3, the DNA is TGTGCCAGTGCGGCTCAGGGTAATCAGCCCCAGCATTTT. Protein sequence: CASAAQGNQPQHF.

This clone came up a few times. The chain has TRBV7-9 and TRBJ2-5; 8 bases align to TRBD1. Germline assignment: CDR1 SEHNR and CDR2 FQNEAQ (reference sequence). V trimming: 0 bases; J trimming: 3 bases; junction bases outside the gene matches: 6. This CDR3 region has 16 residues. CDR3 amino acids: CASSLARGTGEETQYF. The CDR3 nucleotides are TGTGCCAGCAGCTTAGCGCGAGGGACAGGTGAAGAGACCCAGTACTTC.

The V and J genes are TRBV7-3 and TRBJ2-1; the match to TRBD1 covers 7 bases. The germline V gene has CDR1 SGHTA and CDR2 FQGTGA. The CDR3 length is 16 residues. J lost 0 bases, V lost 5 bases, and 7 bases had no gene match. Here the CDR3 reads CASSPNRGSSYNEQFF. CDR3 DNA sequence: TGTGCCAGCAGCCCGAACAGGGGCAGCTCCTACAATGAGCAGTTCTTC.

In this sample, this clone turned up once. The rearrangement links TRBV30 to TRBJ1-2; D remains unclear. The CDR3 covers 14 residues. V lost 4 bases to trimming and J lost 8 bases, with 20 bases between them. Looked up from germline, CDR1 is GTSNPN and CDR2 is SVGIG (reference sequence). The CDR3 nucleotides are TGTGCCTGGATACCCGGCCTTGAGGGAGGGGGCTACACCTTC. Its protein is CAWIPGLEGGGYTF.

The chain combines TRBV7-9 with TRBJ1-6; possible D gene TRBD1, 6 bases. The CDR3 is 16 residues long. Per germline, CDR1 SEHNR and CDR2 FQNEAQ (reference sequence). The ends were cut back, 1 base at V and 9 bases at J, with 16 bases in the middle. CDR3 DNA sequence: TGTGCCAGCAGCTTAGATTTGGCGGGGGCCGTTTCACCCCTCCACTTT. Its protein is CASSLDLAGAVSPLHF.

J is TRBJ2-3 and V is TRBV4-3, with 9 nucleotides matching TRBD2. The CDR3 sequence is 16 residues long. Germline assignment: CDR1 LGHNA and CDR2 YSLEER. The ends lost 1 base at V and 1 base at J; junction bases unmatched: 3. The chain's CDR3 is CASSQGIAGGTDTQYF. The CDR3 bases are TGCGCCAGCAGCCAAGGAATAGCGGGAGGCACAGATACGCAGTATTTT.

This chain links TRBV7-2 with TRBJ2-5; 7 bases map to TRBD2. V was pared by 0 bases and J by 5 bases, with 6 bases of the junction left unmatched. The CDR3 runs to 15 residues. Germline assignment: CDR1 SGHTA and CDR2 FQGNSA. CDR3 DNA: TGTGCCAGCAGCTTAGCGGGAGGGTTTTGGGAGACCCAGTACTTC. Translated: CASSLAGGFWETQYF.

The chain joins TRBV5-1 to TRBJ2-7; D might be TRBD2 (6 bases). CDR1 and CDR2 from the germline V gene are SGHRS and YFSETQ. V lost 3 bases, J lost 7 bases, and 17 bases lay in between. The CDR3 is 14 residues long. The CDR3 sequence: CASSWGDRGREQYF. The CDR3 DNA sequence: TGCGCCAGCAGCTGGGGGGACCGGGGTCGGGAGCAGTACTTC. The complete variable domain, with remaining parts taken from reference TRBV5-1 and TRBJ2-7, reads KAGVTQTPRYLIKTRGQQVTLSCSPISGHRSVSWYQQTPGQGLQFLFEYFSETQRNKGNFPGRFSGRQFSNSRSEMNVSTLELGDSALYLCASSWGDRGREQYFGPGTRLTVT.

V usage is TRBV6-2 or TRBV6-3 and J usage is TRBJ2-7, with TRBD2 matching over 13 bases. There are 14 residues in the CDR3. Germline V lookup: CDR1 MNHEY, CDR2 SVGEGT. After removal of 5 bases from V and 2 bases from J, the junction contained 0 bases not matched to a gene. The CDR3 sequence: CASSGTSGTYEQYF. The CDR3, as DNA: TGTGCCAGCAGTGGGACTAGCGGGACCTACGAGCAGTACTTC.

The V and J genes are TRBV29-1 and TRBJ2-7; possible D gene TRBD1, 6 bases. CDR1 and CDR2 (germline): SQVTM, ANQGSEA. The CDR3 runs to 14 residues. V lost 1 base, J lost 2 bases, and 12 bases lay in between. CDR3 protein: CSVEGLSGAYEQYF. CDR3 bases: TGCAGCGTTGAAGGTCTTTCAGGGGCCTACGAGCAGTACTTC.

This clone appeared a single time. This chain joins TRBV5-6 and TRBJ2-3; TRBD1 matches at 9 bases. Germline V gene lookup returns CDR1 SGHDT and CDR2 YYEEEE. The V and J ends lost 6 bases and 4 bases, in that order; junction bases with no gene match: 21. CDR3 length equals 19 residues. CDR3 loop: CASIATRQGGYFQSDTQYF. The CDR3 DNA is TGTGCCAGCATCGCAACCCGACAGGGGGGGTACTTTCAGTCAGATACGCAGTATTTT.